This T cell receptor (beta chain) was sequenced in a study of Graves' ophthalmopathy and Graves' hyperthyroidism. This clonotype was seen ten or more times. Its cognate antigen is unknown. The study amplified TCR beta CDR3 regions using RNA transcripts. First-round RT-PCR with HTBI primers preceded a second-round multiplex PCR. TCRdb reanalysed the multiplex PCR reads using MiXCR and keeps one entry per CDR3 protein. The table has roughly 400,000 distinct CDR3 sequences, 15% to 17% seen once. Ophthalmopathy not arising within 18 months of follow-up defined hyperthyroidism as stable. PBMCs were density-gradient isolated from roughly 9.6 ml fresh blood. Study-wide results and caveats: Appearing in blood as well were most expanded thyroid clonotypes above 0.001 frequency.

Germline V gene lookup returns CDR1 MNHEY and CDR2 SVGEGT. The CDR3 length is 14 residues. V was shortened by 8 bases and J by 6 bases, with 20 bases between the two germline ends. V usage is TRBV6-2 or TRBV6-3 and J usage is TRBJ2-7, with D possibly TRBD2 on 7 matching bases. This receptor was identified in a woman between 18 and 29 years old with stable Graves' hyperthyroidism. Sequencing was carried out using peripheral blood. The CDR3 protein is CASRGLGGLSEQYF. The CDR3 nucleotides read TGTGCCAGCCGAGGACTAGGGGGGTTGAGCGAGCAGTACTTC.